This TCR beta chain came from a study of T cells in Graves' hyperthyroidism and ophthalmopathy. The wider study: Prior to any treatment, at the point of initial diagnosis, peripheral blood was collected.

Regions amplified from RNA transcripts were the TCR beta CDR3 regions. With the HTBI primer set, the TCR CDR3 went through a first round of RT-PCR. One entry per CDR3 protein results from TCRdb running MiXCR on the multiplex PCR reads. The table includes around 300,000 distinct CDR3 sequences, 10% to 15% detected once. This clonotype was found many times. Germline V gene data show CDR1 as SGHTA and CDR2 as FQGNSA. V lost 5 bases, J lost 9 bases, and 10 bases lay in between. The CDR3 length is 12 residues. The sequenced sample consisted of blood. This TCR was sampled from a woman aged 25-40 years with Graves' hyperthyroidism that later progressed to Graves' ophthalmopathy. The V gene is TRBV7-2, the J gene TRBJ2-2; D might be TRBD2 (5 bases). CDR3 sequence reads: CASSLAGRELFF. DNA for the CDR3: TGTGCCAGCAGCCTCGCGGGCCGGGAGCTGTTTTTT.